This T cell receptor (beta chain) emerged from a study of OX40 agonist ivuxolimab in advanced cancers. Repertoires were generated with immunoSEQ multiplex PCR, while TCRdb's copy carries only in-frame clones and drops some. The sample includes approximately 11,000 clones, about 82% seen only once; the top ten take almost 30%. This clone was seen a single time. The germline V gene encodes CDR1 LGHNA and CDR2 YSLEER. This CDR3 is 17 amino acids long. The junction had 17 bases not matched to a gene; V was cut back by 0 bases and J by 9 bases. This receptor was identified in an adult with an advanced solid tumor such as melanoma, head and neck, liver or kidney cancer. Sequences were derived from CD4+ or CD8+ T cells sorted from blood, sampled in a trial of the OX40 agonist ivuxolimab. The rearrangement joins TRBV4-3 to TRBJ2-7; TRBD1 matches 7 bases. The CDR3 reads CASSQELLRTGIGGQYF. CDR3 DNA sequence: TGCGCCAGCAGCCAAGAACTGCTTAGGACAGGCATTGGTGGGCAGTACTTC.